This TCR beta chain derives from a study of blood T cell repertoires in COVID-19. Study overall: Acute-phase and convalescent COVID-19 samples originated in the United States, Italy and Spain. T cells, B-cell-depleted T cells, or PBMCs supplied cDNA or gDNA.

The authors' processing: Counts of nucleated cells, estimated from reference gene primer amplification, were obtained. TCRdb keeps only in-frame clones here, not all; method: immunoSEQ multiplex PCR. V, J and clone size reflect that table, while D and trimming were determined from the DNA. The sample yields about 70,000 clones, approximately 82% seen once. Trimming took off 0 bases at V and 4 bases at J, with 13 bases between the two ends. The CDR3 extends over 15 amino acids. Germline-derived CDR1 and CDR2 are SGHVS and FQNEAQ. This chain connects TRBV7-8 to TRBJ2-7, with D uncertain. The sample consisted of peripheral blood. The TCR was taken from a woman older than 75 with acute or convalescent COVID-19. CDR3 protein: CASSLASISRYEQYF. The CDR3 DNA reads as TGTGCCAGCAGCTTAGCATCGATTAGCCGATACGAGCAGTACTTC. Filled out from reference TRBV7-8 and TRBJ2-7, the complete variable domain reads GAGVSQSPRYKVAKRGQDVALRCDPISGHVSLFWYQQALGQGPEFLTYFQNEAQLDKSGLPSDRFFAERPEGSVSTLKIQRTQQEDSAVYLCASSLASISRYEQYFGPGTRLTVT.